This is a list of T cell receptor beta chains from one sample in a study of CD8 T cells in ankylosing spondylitis. TCRdb recomputed calls from the 5' RACE reads with MiXCR, one row per CDR3 protein. This sample has some 85,000 distinct CDR3 sequences; roughly 9% occur once, and the top ten carry approximately 29%. The sample comprised blood, either unsorted or a sorted T cell fraction (not recorded which). The source of these receptors is a male donor with ankylosing spondylitis. The CDR3 runs from the conserved cysteine through the conserved F or W. Each record gives: J gene, V gene, D gene, clone size, CDR3 protein, CDR3 DNA. A D gene is named only where the DNA matches it firmly. Clone size is stated in some rows and not others, as once, few, many or a class when expanded.

j_call: TRBJ1-2
v_call: TRBV5-6
d_call: NA
clone_size: many
cdr3_aa: CASSSQDYGYTF
cdr3_nt: TGTGCCAGCAGCTCACAGGATTATGGCTACACCTTC

j_call: TRBJ2-2
v_call: TRBV12-3/TRBV12-4
d_call: NA
clone_size: many
cdr3_aa: CASYLGELFF
cdr3_nt: TGTGCCAGTTACCTGGGCGAGCTGTTTTTT

j_call: TRBJ1-2
v_call: TRBV11-2
d_call: TRBD1
clone_size: NA
cdr3_aa: CASSLGGQDYYGYTF
cdr3_nt: TGTGCCAGCAGCTTAGGGGGACAGGATTACTATGGCTACACCTTC

j_call: TRBJ2-7
v_call: TRBV20-1
d_call: NA
clone_size: few
cdr3_aa: CSASQRVGYEQYF
cdr3_nt: TGCAGTGCTAGCCAGAGGGTGGGCTACGAGCAGTACTTC

j_call: TRBJ2-5
v_call: TRBV2
d_call: NA
clone_size: NA
cdr3_aa: CASMGVLATQETQYF
cdr3_nt: TGTGCCAGCATGGGGGTTCTAGCGACACAAGAGACCCAGTACTTC

j_call: TRBJ2-3
v_call: TRBV20-1
d_call: NA
clone_size: NA
cdr3_aa: CSVIAPLVARRDTQYF
cdr3_nt: TGCAGTGTCATAGCTCCCCTAGTCGCCCGTCGAGATACGCAGTATTTT

j_call: TRBJ2-1
v_call: TRBV27
d_call: TRBD2
clone_size: many
cdr3_aa: CASRTSGRAVYNEQFF
cdr3_nt: TGTGCCAGCCGGACTAGCGGGAGGGCCGTATACAATGAGCAGTTCTTC

j_call: TRBJ2-7
v_call: TRBV7-9
d_call: TRBD1
clone_size: NA
cdr3_aa: CASNSQGSYEQYF
cdr3_nt: TGTGCCAGCAACTCACAGGGGTCCTACGAGCAGTACTTC

j_call: TRBJ2-7
v_call: TRBV27
d_call: TRBD2
clone_size: NA
cdr3_aa: CASSPGGLEQYF
cdr3_nt: TGTGCCAGCAGTCCGGGGGGGCTGGAGCAGTACTTC

j_call: TRBJ1-5
v_call: TRBV20-1
d_call: NA
clone_size: few
cdr3_aa: CSANLLGEGNQPQHF
cdr3_nt: TGCAGTGCTAACCTCCTTGGAGAGGGGAATCAGCCCCAGCATTTT

j_call: TRBJ1-2
v_call: TRBV29-1
d_call: NA
clone_size: many
cdr3_aa: CSVDGGFVYGYTF
cdr3_nt: TGCAGCGTTGACGGCGGATTTGTCTATGGCTACACCTTC

j_call: TRBJ2-1
v_call: TRBV4-2
d_call: TRBD2
clone_size: NA
cdr3_aa: CASSHPLAGVYNEQFF
cdr3_nt: TGTGCCAGCAGCCACCCATTAGCGGGAGTCTACAATGAGCAGTTCTTC

j_call: TRBJ2-1
v_call: TRBV27
d_call: NA
clone_size: many
cdr3_aa: CASSLTAGLGEQFF
cdr3_nt: TGTGCCAGCAGTCTCACCGCGGGGCTGGGTGAGCAGTTCTTC

j_call: TRBJ1-6
v_call: TRBV6-1
d_call: NA
clone_size: few
cdr3_aa: CASWGGAPLHF
cdr3_nt: TGTGCCAGTTGGGGGGGAGCACCCCTCCACTTT

j_call: TRBJ2-1
v_call: TRBV10-3
d_call: TRBD2
clone_size: NA
cdr3_aa: CAIRASGVSYNEQFF
cdr3_nt: TGTGCCATCAGGGCTAGCGGGGTTTCCTACAATGAGCAGTTCTTC

j_call: TRBJ2-3
v_call: TRBV7-9
d_call: TRBD2
clone_size: NA
cdr3_aa: CASRLTSGSTDTQYF
cdr3_nt: TGTGCCAGCAGACTCACTAGCGGTAGCACAGATACGCAGTATTTT

j_call: TRBJ2-7
v_call: TRBV27
d_call: TRBD2
clone_size: NA
cdr3_aa: CASSPGLAVYEQYF
cdr3_nt: TGTGCCAGCAGTCCGGGACTAGCGGTCTACGAGCAGTACTTC

j_call: TRBJ2-1
v_call: TRBV24-1
d_call: NA
clone_size: NA
cdr3_aa: CATSDSVGGSNEQFF
cdr3_nt: TGTGCCACCAGTGATTCTGTTGGAGGTAGCAATGAGCAGTTCTTC

j_call: TRBJ1-5
v_call: TRBV2
d_call: TRBD1
clone_size: NA
cdr3_aa: CASSGTGLYSNQPQHF
cdr3_nt: TGTGCCAGCAGTGGGACAGGATTATATAGCAATCAGCCCCAGCATTTT

j_call: TRBJ2-1
v_call: TRBV10-1
d_call: NA
clone_size: NA
cdr3_aa: CASSDKRKIYNEQFF
cdr3_nt: TGCGCCAGCAGCGATAAGCGGAAGATTTACAATGAGCAGTTCTTC

j_call: TRBJ2-2
v_call: TRBV12-5
d_call: NA
clone_size: few
cdr3_aa: CASGLWGTTGELFF
cdr3_nt: TGTGCTAGTGGTTTGTGGGGAACCACCGGGGAGCTGTTTTTT

j_call: TRBJ1-5
v_call: TRBV12-3/TRBV12-4
d_call: TRBD1
clone_size: few
cdr3_aa: CASSSGQGGNQPQHF
cdr3_nt: TGTGCCAGCAGTTCAGGACAGGGCGGGAATCAGCCCCAGCATTTT

j_call: TRBJ2-3
v_call: TRBV7-9
d_call: NA
clone_size: NA
cdr3_aa: CASSLFTDTQYF
cdr3_nt: TGTGCCAGCAGCTTGTTCACAGATACGCAGTATTTT

j_call: TRBJ2-2
v_call: TRBV14
d_call: TRBD1
clone_size: NA
cdr3_aa: CASSRTGAGELFF
cdr3_nt: TGTGCCAGCAGCCGGACAGGGGCCGGGGAGCTGTTTTTT

j_call: TRBJ2-5
v_call: TRBV24-1
d_call: NA
clone_size: many
cdr3_aa: CATSDLTGDRETQYF
cdr3_nt: TGTGCCACCAGTGATTTAACCGGGGACCGGGAGACCCAGTACTTC

j_call: TRBJ2-2
v_call: TRBV11-1
d_call: NA
clone_size: few
cdr3_aa: CASSSISDTGGELFF
cdr3_nt: TGTGCCAGCAGCTCAATTTCGGACACTGGCGGGGAGCTGTTTTTT

j_call: TRBJ1-1
v_call: TRBV6-2/TRBV6-3
d_call: NA
clone_size: many
cdr3_aa: CASSYGKNTEAFF
cdr3_nt: TGTGCCAGCAGTTACGGGAAGAACACTGAAGCTTTCTTT

j_call: TRBJ1-2
v_call: TRBV10-1
d_call: TRBD1
clone_size: NA
cdr3_aa: CASSESRGQGETF
cdr3_nt: TGCGCCAGCAGTGAGTCTCGGGGACAGGGGGAGACCTTC

j_call: TRBJ1-5
v_call: TRBV15
d_call: NA
clone_size: few
cdr3_aa: CATSPGKIYSNQPQHF
cdr3_nt: TGTGCCACCAGCCCTGGAAAGATTTATAGCAATCAGCCCCAGCATTTT

j_call: TRBJ2-3
v_call: TRBV18
d_call: TRBD1
clone_size: many
cdr3_aa: CASSPGQVSTDTQYF
cdr3_nt: TGTGCCAGCTCACCAGGACAGGTTAGCACAGATACGCAGTATTTT

j_call: TRBJ2-1
v_call: TRBV12-3/TRBV12-4
d_call: TRBD2
clone_size: NA
cdr3_aa: CASSKLTSGPHNEQFF
cdr3_nt: TGTGCCAGCAGTAAACTGACTAGCGGGCCTCACAATGAGCAGTTCTTC

j_call: TRBJ1-5
v_call: TRBV4-2
d_call: NA
clone_size: many
cdr3_aa: CASSRGVRLARNQPQHF
cdr3_nt: TGTGCCAGCAGCCGTGGGGTTCGACTAGCGAGGAATCAGCCCCAGCATTTT

j_call: TRBJ1-5
v_call: TRBV16
d_call: NA
clone_size: few
cdr3_aa: CASSQSGGEYSNQPQHF
cdr3_nt: TGTGCCAGCAGCCAATCCGGCGGGGAGTATAGCAATCAGCCCCAGCATTTT

j_call: TRBJ1-3
v_call: TRBV5-1
d_call: TRBD1
clone_size: few
cdr3_aa: CASRQSGTGAGNTIYF
cdr3_nt: TGCGCCAGCAGGCAGTCCGGGACAGGGGCCGGAAACACCATATATTTT

j_call: TRBJ1-2
v_call: TRBV11-2
d_call: NA
clone_size: few
cdr3_aa: CASSPGPGVPNYGYTF
cdr3_nt: TGTGCCAGCAGCCCAGGGCCAGGGGTCCCTAACTATGGCTACACCTTC

j_call: TRBJ2-7
v_call: TRBV7-8
d_call: NA
clone_size: many
cdr3_aa: CASSLARGYYEQYF
cdr3_nt: TGTGCCAGCAGCTTAGCACGGGGATACTACGAGCAGTACTTC

j_call: TRBJ1-4
v_call: TRBV29-1
d_call: NA
clone_size: many
cdr3_aa: CSVVETELNEKLFF
cdr3_nt: TGCAGCGTTGTTGAGACAGAATTAAATGAAAAACTGTTTTTT

j_call: TRBJ1-1
v_call: TRBV7-9
d_call: TRBD1
clone_size: NA
cdr3_aa: CASSSQGETEAFF
cdr3_nt: TGTGCCAGCAGCTCCCAGGGGGAAACTGAAGCTTTCTTT

j_call: TRBJ2-3
v_call: TRBV7-8
d_call: TRBD2
clone_size: NA
cdr3_aa: CASTRTSGRASTDTQYF
cdr3_nt: TGTGCCAGCACCCGGACTAGCGGGAGGGCTAGCACAGATACGCAGTATTTT

j_call: TRBJ2-3
v_call: TRBV29-1
d_call: TRBD2
clone_size: many
cdr3_aa: CSVEGTSGTDTQYF
cdr3_nt: TGCAGCGTTGAAGGGACTAGCGGCACAGATACGCAGTATTTT

j_call: TRBJ2-7
v_call: TRBV5-1
d_call: NA
clone_size: many
cdr3_aa: CASSFSSNYEQYF
cdr3_nt: TGCGCCAGCAGCTTCAGCAGTAACTACGAGCAGTACTTC

j_call: TRBJ1-6
v_call: TRBV20-1
d_call: TRBD1
clone_size: many
cdr3_aa: CSARDLLGQEASPLHF
cdr3_nt: TGCAGTGCTAGAGACCTATTGGGACAGGAGGCTTCACCCCTCCACTTT